These T cell receptor beta chains were read from a single sample in a study of cytomegalovirus exposure and HLA in healthy donors. Data came from immunoSEQ multiplex PCR; TCRdb stores just in-frame clones and leaves some out. The data show 90,000 to 120,000 clones, 65% to 80% seen once. What was sequenced was PBMCs. The source of these receptors is a male donor in good health and CMV-seronegative. Both conserved end residues are part of each CDR3. A D gene is named only where the DNA matches it firmly. Some rows have no size entry. The others give once, few or many, or a class for an expanded clone.

CDR3 DNA: TGTGCCAGCAGTTTGAGGGGGCGGGATATGTACGAGCAGTACTTC; CDR3 protein: CASSLRGRDMYEQYF; D gene: -; J gene: TRBJ2-7; V gene: TRBV28; clone size: once
CDR3 DNA: TGTGCCAGCCGATTAAAAGGACAGGGATACGAGCAGTACTTC; CDR3 protein: CASRLKGQGYEQYF; D gene: TRBD1; J gene: TRBJ2-7; V gene: TRBV5-4; clone size: -
CDR3 DNA: TGTGCCAGCAGTGACTCTAGCGGGAGCTCTGGGGCCAACGTCCTGACTTTC; CDR3 protein: CASSDSSGSSGANVLTF; D gene: TRBD2; J gene: TRBJ2-6; V gene: TRBV6-4; clone size: -
CDR3 DNA: TGTGCCAGCAGCGGGAGACTAGCGGAGGAATACAATGAGCAGTTCTTC; CDR3 protein: CASSGRLAEEYNEQFF; D gene: TRBD2; J gene: TRBJ2-1; V gene: TRBV4-2; clone size: once
CDR3 DNA: TGTGCCGCCTCAAAACGGGGCTCCTACAATGAGCAGTTCTTC; CDR3 protein: CAASKRGSYNEQFF; D gene: -; J gene: TRBJ2-1; V gene: TRBV25-1; clone size: -
CDR3 DNA: TGTGCCAGCAGTACCTTAACCGCGGTGTACGAGCAGTACTTC; CDR3 protein: CASSTLTAVYEQYF; D gene: -; J gene: TRBJ2-7; V gene: TRBV27; clone size: -
CDR3 DNA: TGCGCCAGCAGGGGACAGGGGAATCAGCCCCAGCATTTT; CDR3 protein: CASRGQGNQPQHF; D gene: TRBD1; J gene: TRBJ1-5; V gene: TRBV10-2; clone size: -
CDR3 DNA: TGTGCCAGCAGCTTAGTCGGGACTAGCGGCTACGAGCAGTACTTC; CDR3 protein: CASSLVGTSGYEQYF; D gene: TRBD2; J gene: TRBJ2-7; V gene: TRBV7-9; clone size: few
CDR3 DNA: TGTGCCAGCAGCGTCCCCGGGGGGGAGACCCAGTACTTC; CDR3 protein: CASSVPGGETQYF; D gene: TRBD2; J gene: TRBJ2-5; V gene: TRBV27; clone size: -
CDR3 DNA: TGTGCCAGCATCGGGACAGGGGAAACTGAAGCTTTCTTT; CDR3 protein: CASIGTGETEAFF; D gene: TRBD1; J gene: TRBJ1-1; V gene: TRBV7-9; clone size: -
CDR3 DNA: TGCGCCAGCAGTGAGAGGACAGTCAATGAGCAGTTCTTC; CDR3 protein: CASSERTVNEQFF; D gene: -; J gene: TRBJ2-1; V gene: TRBV10-2; clone size: few
CDR3 DNA: TGCGCCAGCAGCTTGGGTTCTCCAGGGGGAGGAGGCTACACCTTC; CDR3 protein: CASSLGSPGGGGYTF; D gene: TRBD1; J gene: TRBJ1-2; V gene: TRBV5-1; clone size: -
CDR3 DNA: TGTGCCATCAGCCCCTGGACACTTAACTATGGCTACACCTTC; CDR3 protein: CAISPWTLNYGYTF; D gene: -; J gene: TRBJ1-2; V gene: TRBV10-3; clone size: -
CDR3 DNA: TGCGCCAGCAGTGAGCCGGGACAGGGACGTTCAGATACGCAGTATTTT; CDR3 protein: CASSEPGQGRSDTQYF; D gene: TRBD1; J gene: TRBJ2-3; V gene: TRBV10-1; clone size: -